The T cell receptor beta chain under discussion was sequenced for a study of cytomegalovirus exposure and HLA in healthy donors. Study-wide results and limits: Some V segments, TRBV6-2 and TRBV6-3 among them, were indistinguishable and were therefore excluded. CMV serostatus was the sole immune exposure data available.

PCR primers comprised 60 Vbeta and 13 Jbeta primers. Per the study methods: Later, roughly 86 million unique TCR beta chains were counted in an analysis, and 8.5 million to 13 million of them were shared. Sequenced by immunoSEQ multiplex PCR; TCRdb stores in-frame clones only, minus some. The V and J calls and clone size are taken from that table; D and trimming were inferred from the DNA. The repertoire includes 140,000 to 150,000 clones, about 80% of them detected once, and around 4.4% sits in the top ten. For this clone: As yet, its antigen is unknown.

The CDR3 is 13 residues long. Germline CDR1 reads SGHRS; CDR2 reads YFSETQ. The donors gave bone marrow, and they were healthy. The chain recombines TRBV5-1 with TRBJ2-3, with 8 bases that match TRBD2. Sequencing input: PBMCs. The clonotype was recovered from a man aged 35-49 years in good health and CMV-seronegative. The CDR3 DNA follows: TGCGAAATCTGGCGGGGGGGCACAGATACGCAGTATTTT. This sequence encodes CEIWRGGTDTQYF. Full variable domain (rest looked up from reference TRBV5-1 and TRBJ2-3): KAGVTQTPRYLIKTRGQQVTLSCSPISGHRSVSWYQQTPGQGLQFLFEYFSETQRNKGNFPGRFSGRQFSNSRSEMNVSTLELGDSALYLCEIWRGGTDTQYFGPGTRLTVL.